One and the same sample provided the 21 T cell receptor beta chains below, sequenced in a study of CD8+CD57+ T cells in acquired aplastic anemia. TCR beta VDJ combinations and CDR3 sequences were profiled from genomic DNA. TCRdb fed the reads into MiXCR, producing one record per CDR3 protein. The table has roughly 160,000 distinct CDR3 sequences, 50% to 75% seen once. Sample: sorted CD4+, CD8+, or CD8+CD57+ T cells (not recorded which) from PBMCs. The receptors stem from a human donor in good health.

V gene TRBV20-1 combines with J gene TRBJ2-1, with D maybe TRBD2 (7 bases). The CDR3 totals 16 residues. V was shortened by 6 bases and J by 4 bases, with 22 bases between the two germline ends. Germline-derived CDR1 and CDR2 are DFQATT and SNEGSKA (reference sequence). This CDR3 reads CSALGGGAPPYNEQFF. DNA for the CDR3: TGCAGTGCGCTAGGGGGGGGCGCCCCCCCGTACAATGAGCAGTTCTTC.

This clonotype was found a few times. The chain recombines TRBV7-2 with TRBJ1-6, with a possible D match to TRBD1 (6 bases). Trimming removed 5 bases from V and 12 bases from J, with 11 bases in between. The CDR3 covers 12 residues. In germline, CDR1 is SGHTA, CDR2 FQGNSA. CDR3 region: CASSPGDGPLHF. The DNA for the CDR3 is TGTGCCAGCAGCCCAGGGGATGGACCCCTCCACTTT.

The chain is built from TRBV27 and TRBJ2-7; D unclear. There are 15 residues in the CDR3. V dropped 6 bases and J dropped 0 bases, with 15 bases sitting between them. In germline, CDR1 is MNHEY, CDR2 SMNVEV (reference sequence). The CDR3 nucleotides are TGTGCCAGCAGGATTAATCAGGTCGACTCCTACGAGCAGTACTTC. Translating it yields CASRINQVDSYEQYF.

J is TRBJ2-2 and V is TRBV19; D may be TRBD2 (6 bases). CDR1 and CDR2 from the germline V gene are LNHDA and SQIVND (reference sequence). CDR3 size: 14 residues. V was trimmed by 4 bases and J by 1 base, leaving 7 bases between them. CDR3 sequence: CASSNGGNTGELFF. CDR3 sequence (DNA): TGTGCCAGTAGTAACGGGGGGAACACCGGGGAGCTGTTTTTT. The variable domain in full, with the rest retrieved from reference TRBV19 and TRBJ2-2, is DGGITQSPKYLFRKEGQNVTLSCEQNLNHDAMYWYRQDPGQGLRLIYYSQIVNDFQKGDIAEGYSVSREKKESFPLTVTSAQKNPTAFYLCASSNGGNTGELFFGEGSRLTVL.

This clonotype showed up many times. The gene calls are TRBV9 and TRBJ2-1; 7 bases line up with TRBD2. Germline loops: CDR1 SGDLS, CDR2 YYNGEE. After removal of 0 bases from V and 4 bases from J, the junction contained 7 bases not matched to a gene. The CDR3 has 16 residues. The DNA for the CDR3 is TGTGCCAGCAGCGTAGGGGCTAGCGGAGTGTACAATGAGCAGTTCTTC. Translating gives CASSVGASGVYNEQFF.

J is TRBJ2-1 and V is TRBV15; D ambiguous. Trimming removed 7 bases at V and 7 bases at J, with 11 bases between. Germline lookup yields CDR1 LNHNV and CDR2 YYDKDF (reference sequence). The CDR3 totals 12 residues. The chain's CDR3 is CATNRDGNEQFF. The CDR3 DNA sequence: TGTGCCACCAATCGTGATGGGAATGAGCAGTTCTTC.

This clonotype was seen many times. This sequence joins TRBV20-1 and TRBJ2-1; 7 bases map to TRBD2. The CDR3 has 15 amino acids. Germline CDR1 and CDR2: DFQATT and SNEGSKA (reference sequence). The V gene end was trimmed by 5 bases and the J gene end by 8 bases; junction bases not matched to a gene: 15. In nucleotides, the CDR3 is TGCAGTGCTCTGACGGACCGGGACTATACTCATGAGCAGTTCTTC. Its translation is CSALTDRDYTHEQFF.

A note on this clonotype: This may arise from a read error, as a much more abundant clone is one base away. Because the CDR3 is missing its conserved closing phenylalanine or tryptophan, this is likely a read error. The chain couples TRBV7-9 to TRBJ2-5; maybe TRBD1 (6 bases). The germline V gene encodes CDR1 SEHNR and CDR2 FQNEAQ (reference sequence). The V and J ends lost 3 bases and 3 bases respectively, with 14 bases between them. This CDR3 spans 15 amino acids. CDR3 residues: CASSLERAGEETQYL. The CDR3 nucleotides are TGTGCCAGCAGCTTGGAGCGCGCAGGGGAAGAGACCCAGTACCTC.

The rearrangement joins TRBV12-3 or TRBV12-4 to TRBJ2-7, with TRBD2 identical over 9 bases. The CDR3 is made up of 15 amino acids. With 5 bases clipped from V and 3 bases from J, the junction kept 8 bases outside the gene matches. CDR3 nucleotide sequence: TGTGCCAGCAGTGATTGGGCTAGCGGGATCTACGAGCAGTACTTC. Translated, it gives CASSDWASGIYEQYF.

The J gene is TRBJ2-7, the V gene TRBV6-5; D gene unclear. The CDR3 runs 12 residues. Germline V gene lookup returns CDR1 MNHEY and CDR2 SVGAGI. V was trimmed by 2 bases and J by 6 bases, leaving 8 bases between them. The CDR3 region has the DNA TGTGCCAGCAGTTACGATGAAGTCGAGCAGTACTTC. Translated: CASSYDEVEQYF.

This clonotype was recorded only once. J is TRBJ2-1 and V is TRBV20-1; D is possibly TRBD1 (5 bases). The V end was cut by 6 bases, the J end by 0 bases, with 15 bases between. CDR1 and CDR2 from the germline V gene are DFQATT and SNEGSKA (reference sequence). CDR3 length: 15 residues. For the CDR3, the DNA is TGCAGTGCCGCACCCAGGGCGGACTCCTACAATGAGCAGTTCTTC. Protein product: CSAAPRADSYNEQFF.

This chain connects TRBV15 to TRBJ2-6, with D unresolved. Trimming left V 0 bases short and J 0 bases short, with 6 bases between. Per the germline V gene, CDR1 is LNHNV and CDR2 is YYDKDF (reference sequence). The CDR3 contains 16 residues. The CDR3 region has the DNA TGTGCCACCAGCAGAGATGGGGACTCTGGGGCCAACGTCCTGACTTTC. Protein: CATSRDGDSGANVLTF.

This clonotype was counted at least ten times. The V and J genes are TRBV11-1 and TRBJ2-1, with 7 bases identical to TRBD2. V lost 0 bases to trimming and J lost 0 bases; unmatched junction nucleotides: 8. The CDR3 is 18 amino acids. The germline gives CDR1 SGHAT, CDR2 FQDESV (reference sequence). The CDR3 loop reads CASSLAGAGTFSYNEQFF. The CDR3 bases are TGTGCCAGCAGCTTAGCCGGAGCGGGAACTTTCTCCTACAATGAGCAGTTCTTC.

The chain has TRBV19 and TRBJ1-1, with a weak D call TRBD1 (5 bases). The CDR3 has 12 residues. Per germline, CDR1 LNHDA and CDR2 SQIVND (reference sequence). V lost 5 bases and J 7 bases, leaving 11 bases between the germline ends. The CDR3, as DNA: TGTGCCAGTAGTCCCGGGGGGATTGAAGCTTTCTTT. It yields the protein CASSPGGIEAFF.

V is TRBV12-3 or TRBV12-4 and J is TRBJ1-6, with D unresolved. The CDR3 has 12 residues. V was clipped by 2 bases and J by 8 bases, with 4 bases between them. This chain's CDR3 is CASSLMDSPLHF. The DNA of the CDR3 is TGTGCCAGCAGTTTAATGGATTCACCCCTCCACTTT.

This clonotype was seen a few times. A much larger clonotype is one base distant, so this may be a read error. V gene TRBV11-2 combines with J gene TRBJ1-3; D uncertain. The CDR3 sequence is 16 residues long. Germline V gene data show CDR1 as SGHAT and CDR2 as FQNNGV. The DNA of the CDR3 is TGTGCCAGCAACTTAGGCCCGACGAGGACTGGAAACACCATATATTTT. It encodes CASNLGPTRTGNTIYF.

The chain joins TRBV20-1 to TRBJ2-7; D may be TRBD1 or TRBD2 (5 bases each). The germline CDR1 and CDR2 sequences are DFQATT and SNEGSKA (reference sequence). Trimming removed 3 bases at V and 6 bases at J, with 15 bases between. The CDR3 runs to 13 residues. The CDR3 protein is CSARRAGLGEQYF. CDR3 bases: TGCAGTGCTAGGAGGGCAGGGCTGGGCGAGCAGTACTTC.

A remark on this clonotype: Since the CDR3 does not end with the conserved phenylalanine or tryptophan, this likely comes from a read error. The CDR3 sequence is CASSLGAASGKHEQYL. In nucleotides, the CDR3 is TGTGCCAGCAGCTTAGGGGCGGCTAGCGGGAAACACGAGCAGTACCTC. The chain uses TRBV11-2 and TRBJ2-7; 9 bases map to TRBD2. Germline V gene sequence: CDR1 SGHAT, CDR2 FQNNGV. This CDR3 has 16 residues. Trimming at V came to 1 base and at J to 5 bases, leaving 9 bases not matched to a gene.

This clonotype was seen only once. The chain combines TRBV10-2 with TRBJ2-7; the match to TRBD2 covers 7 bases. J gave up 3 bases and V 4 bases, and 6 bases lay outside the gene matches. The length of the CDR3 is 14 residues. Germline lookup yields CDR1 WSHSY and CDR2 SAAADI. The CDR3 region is CASSGMRGSYEQYF. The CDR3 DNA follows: TGCGCCAGCAGTGGGATGCGGGGGAGCTACGAGCAGTACTTC.

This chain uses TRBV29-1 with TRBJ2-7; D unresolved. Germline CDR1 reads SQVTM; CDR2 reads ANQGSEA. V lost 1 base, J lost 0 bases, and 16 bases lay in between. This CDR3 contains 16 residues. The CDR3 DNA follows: TGCAGCGTTGAAGGTGTTGGCGGAATAAACTCCTACGAGCAGTACTTC. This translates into CSVEGVGGINSYEQYF.

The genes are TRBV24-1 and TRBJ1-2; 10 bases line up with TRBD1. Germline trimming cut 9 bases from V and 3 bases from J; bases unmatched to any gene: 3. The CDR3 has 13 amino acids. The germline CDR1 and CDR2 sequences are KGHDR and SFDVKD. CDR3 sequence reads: CATAGQGDYGYTF. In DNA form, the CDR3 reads TGTGCCACCGCAGGACAGGGGGACTATGGCTACACCTTC.